The entry below describes one TCR beta chain. The antigen this receptor binds is unknown. No base qualities exist here, and no much larger clone lies one base off it. Participants in the prospective study were aged about 18 to 95 years, lived in 20 to 30 United States geographic areas, and enrolled through a virtual design. In the prospective study, cohorts were assigned on the basis of participant-reported clinical history obtained from a screening survey and a study questionnaire. In the prospective study, mobile phlebotomists collected whole blood, serum and a nasopharyngeal or oropharyngeal swab from each participant. Participants in the prospective study had the option to provide additional blood draws and questionnaires over a roughly 2-month period. Before DNA extraction, blood samples from the prospective study were shipped at room temperature or frozen. This sample is drawn from a study of blood T cell repertoires in COVID-19 (dated by TCRdb to about 2020). General notes on the study: Collaborator samples came from the United States, Italy and Spain and covered acute and convalescent phases of COVID-19. The prospective study material was composed of cDNA or gDNA derived from T cells, B-cell-depleted T cells, or PBMCs. Deeply sampled blood TCRbeta repertoires from subjects exposed to, actively infected with, or recovered from COVID-19 were included in the dataset. The sample metadata nearly always contained a de-identified subject ID, COVID-19 status, age in years and sex. Where available, HLA class I and class II types were obtained from metadata supplied by the sample provider rather than from assay-based typing. The samples were drawn from the first 160 participants of the ongoing ImmuneRACE study and from about 1,200 subjects provided by 6 global collaborators. A freely available public database, intended as a resource for researchers studying the immune response to SARS-CoV-2, is where the repertoires were released. Points the paper makes about the study in general: Clinical and demographic metadata were provided uncurated, with the amount varying by source and participant.

TCRbeta CDR3 regions were amplified from genomic DNA using the immunoSEQ Assay, a bias-controlled multiplex PCR. As for the original processing: Nucleated cell counts per sample were estimated from amplification of reference gene primers within the assay. Sequence reads were collapsed and filtered to measure the absolute abundance of every unique TCRbeta CDR3 rearrangement. Productive Simpson clonality was computed per sample as the square root of Simpson's diversity index over productive rearrangements. The table was pulled from immuneACCESS by TCRdb, which kept in-frame rearrangements only. Such tables lose some clones; where checked, under half of the loss comes from unresolved V genes, and the rest has no known cause. V, J and clone size were drawn from that table, and D and trimming were deduced from the DNA. The sample records some 270,000 clones, about 90% of which are singletons. The ten largest clones take up over 4% of the sample.

As encoded in the germline V gene (reference sequence), CDR1 is GTSNPN while CDR2 is SVGIG. For this chain, trimming is 5 bases at the V end and 0 bases at the J end, and the number of junction bases without a gene match is 11. The CDR3 contains 16 residues, cysteine and phenylalanine counted. The only DNA kept is the CDR3, 48 bases in frame from the first base. The rearrangement joined TRBV30 to TRBJ1-2; a stretch of 8 junction bases matches TRBD1. Sequencing was carried out using PBMCs or T cells enriched from blood (not recorded which). The receptor's source is a young woman with acute COVID-19. The DNA reads TGTGCCTGGCAACCCGGGACAGGAATAGCTAACTATGGCTACACCTTC. Translated, this gives CAWQPGTGIANYGYTF.